Listed below are T cell receptor beta chains from one sample, sequenced in a study of blood T cell repertoires in COVID-19. TCRdb's table, derived via immunoSEQ multiplex PCR, lists solely in-frame clones and lacks some. The repertoire holds 140,000 to 150,000 clones, over 65% seen once, with approximately 15% in the top ten. Sequencing input: peripheral blood. The receptors stem from a man aged 50 to 59 with acute or convalescent COVID-19. Each CDR3 is given with its conserved first and last residue. Fields, in order: D gene, clone size, J gene, V gene, CDR3 protein, CDR3 DNA. A D gene is named only where the DNA matches it firmly. A row's size may be missing; if present it is once, few, many or a size class.

>.|.|TRBJ1-5|TRBV24-1
CATSDSRQTASSQPQHF
TGTGCCACCAGTGACTCCAGACAGACAGCAAGTAGTCAGCCCCAGCATTTT
>TRBD2|once|TRBJ2-7|TRBV19
CASRLIGLAGGTPYEQYF
TGTGCCAGTAGATTGATAGGACTAGCGGGGGGAACTCCCTACGAGCAGTACTTC
>.|.|TRBJ2-7|TRBV4-1
CASSQGPGRNPYEQYF
TGCGCCAGCAGCCAAGGCCCAGGCAGGAACCCCTACGAGCAGTACTTC
>.|.|TRBJ1-1|TRBV6-5
CASRIDRNTEAFF
TGTGCCAGCAGGATCGACAGGAACACTGAAGCTTTCTTT
>.|.|TRBJ1-4|TRBV5-1
CASSLEGPTNEKLFF
TGCGCCAGCAGCTTGGAGGGGCCAACTAATGAAAAACTGTTTTTT
>.|.|TRBJ2-3|TRBV9
CASSVASPDTQYF
TGTGCCAGCAGCGTAGCTAGTCCAGATACGCAGTATTTT
>TRBD1|.|TRBJ1-3|TRBV5-4
CASSQGQGSPGNTIYF
TGTGCCAGCAGCCAAGGACAGGGATCCCCTGGAAACACCATATATTTT
>.|.|TRBJ1-2|TRBV10-3
CAISDGGNYGYTF
TGTGCCATCAGTGATGGAGGGAACTATGGCTACACCTTC
>.|.|TRBJ1-2|TRBV6-5
CASSYSRGSNYGYTF
TGTGCCAGCAGTTACTCGCGGGGCTCCAACTATGGCTACACCTTC
>TRBD2|.|TRBJ2-3|TRBV7-2
CASSLRRGSGSAGTQYF
TGTGCCAGCAGCTTAAGGCGGGGGAGCGGCTCCGCGGGTACGCAGTATTTT
>TRBD1|.|TRBJ2-7|TRBV9
CASGTGGSYEQYF
TGTGCCAGCGGGACAGGGGGCTCCTACGAGCAGTACTTC
>TRBD2|.|TRBJ2-3|TRBV9
CASSVGTSGGTDTQYF
TGTGCCAGCAGCGTAGGGACTAGCGGGGGCACAGATACGCAGTATTTT
>TRBD1|.|TRBJ1-2|TRBV29-1
CSVEDPRGRVGYTF
TGCAGCGTTGAAGATCCCAGGGGGAGAGTTGGCTACACCTTC
>.|.|TRBJ1-5|TRBV19
CASSLRGRGLLSNQPQHF
TGTGCCAGTAGTTTGCGGGGGAGAGGCCTTCTTAGCAATCAGCCCCAGCATTTT
>TRBD1|.|TRBJ2-7|TRBV5-4
CASRSIGQGYEQYF
TGTGCCAGCAGATCTATCGGACAGGGCTACGAGCAGTACTTC
>.|.|TRBJ2-5|TRBV30
CAWRTDETQYF
TGTGCCTGGAGAACAGATGAGACCCAGTACTTC
>TRBD2|once|TRBJ2-1|TRBV27
CASSLKGLAGHSYNEQFF
TGTGCCAGCAGTCTCAAAGGACTAGCGGGGCACTCCTACAATGAGCAGTTCTTC
>TRBD1|many|TRBJ2-3|TRBV19
CASTPTGVWTDTQYF
TGTGCCAGTACTCCGACAGGGGTTTGGACAGATACGCAGTATTTT
>TRBD1|.|TRBJ2-2|TRBV24-1
CATSDPGQGTGELFF
TGTGCCACCAGTGATCCGGGACAGGGGACCGGGGAGCTGTTTTTT
>TRBD2|.|TRBJ2-3|TRBV19
CASRERGSTDTQYF
TGTGCCAGTAGGGAGCGGGGGTCCACAGATACGCAGTATTTT
>.|.|TRBJ1-6|TRBV7-9
CASSLVNRNSPLHF
TGTGCCAGCAGCTTAGTGAACAGAAATTCACCCCTCCACTTT
>TRBD1|.|TRBJ1-2|TRBV5-1
CASSLWTGEEYGYTF
TGCGCCAGCAGCTTATGGACAGGGGAGGAGTATGGCTACACCTTC
>.|.|TRBJ1-5|TRBV7-2
CASSLVGGTGNQPQHF
TGTGCCAGCAGCTTAGTTGGGGGGACGGGAAATCAGCCCCAGCATTTT
>TRBD2|few|TRBJ2-5|TRBV5-1
CANPRTSGGAAETQYF
TGCGCCAACCCCAGGACTAGCGGGGGGGCCGCGGAGACCCAGTACTTC
>.|.|TRBJ1-2|TRBV6-6
CASKPGSSYGYTF
TGTGCCAGCAAGCCGGGAAGTAGCTATGGCTACACCTTC
>TRBD1|.|TRBJ1-5|TRBV3-1/TRBV3-2
CASSLGQGARQPQHF
TGTGCCAGCAGCCTGGGACAGGGGGCAAGGCAGCCCCAGCATTTT
>TRBD2|.|TRBJ2-5|TRBV27
CASSFRLAGGPQYQETQYF
TGTGCCAGCAGTTTCCGACTAGCGGGGGGTCCGCAGTACCAAGAGACCCAGTACTTC
>.|.|TRBJ1-4|TRBV5-1
CASRSGTFNEKLFF
TGCGCCAGCAGGAGTGGGACTTTTAATGAAAAACTGTTTTTT
>.|once|TRBJ2-1|TRBV10-3
CAISESEVPTYNEQFF
TGTGCCATCAGTGAGTCGGAGGTCCCTACCTACAATGAGCAGTTCTTC
>.|.|TRBJ1-5|TRBV19
CASTSGGVRQPQHF
TGTGCCAGTACGAGTGGCGGGGTCCGGCAGCCCCAGCATTTT
>.|few|TRBJ1-2|TRBV7-8
CASSQGPSYGYTF
TGTGCCAGCAGCCAGGGGCCCAGCTATGGCTACACCTTC
>TRBD2|.|TRBJ2-3|TRBV3-1/TRBV3-2
CASSRDYEADTQYF
TGTGCCAGCAGCCGGGACTATGAGGCAGATACGCAGTATTTT
>.|.|TRBJ2-5|TRBV5-1
CASSFQGIQETQYF
TGCGCCAGCAGCTTCCAGGGAATCCAAGAGACCCAGTACTTC
>.|.|TRBJ2-2|TRBV12-3/TRBV12-4
CASNGGVGGELFF
TGTGCCAGCAACGGCGGGGTGGGCGGGGAGCTGTTTTTT
>TRBD2|.|TRBJ2-1|TRBV3-1/TRBV3-2
CASSLLAGGHEQFF
TGTGCCAGCAGCCTTTTAGCGGGGGGCCATGAGCAGTTCTTC
>TRBD1|.|TRBJ2-3|TRBV6-5
CASRQGAPQTDTQYF
TGTGCCAGCAGACAGGGGGCGCCCCAAACAGATACGCAGTATTTT
>TRBD1|.|TRBJ1-5|TRBV9
CASSAQGAVGQPQHF
TGTGCCAGCAGCGCACAGGGGGCTGTGGGGCAGCCCCAGCATTTT
>TRBD1|.|TRBJ1-1|TRBV5-1
CASSADRGTEAFF
TGCGCCAGCAGCGCGGACAGGGGGACTGAAGCTTTCTTT
>.|.|TRBJ1-6|TRBV2
CASSELHLGNSPLHF
TGTGCCAGCAGTGAATTACACTTGGGCAATTCACCCCTCCACTTT
>.|.|TRBJ2-3|TRBV2
CASSGETDTQYF
TGTGCCAGCAGTGGAGAAACAGATACGCAGTATTTT
>.|.|TRBJ2-4|TRBV2
CASSEGSVWLAKNIQYF
TGTGCCAGCAGTGAGGGCTCGGTTTGGCTAGCCAAAAACATTCAGTACTTC
>TRBD2|.|TRBJ2-6|TRBV30
CAWSVSVGGGLSSGANVLTF
TGTGCCTGGAGTGTTTCCGTTGGCGGGGGGTTGAGCTCTGGGGCCAACGTCCTGACTTTC
>TRBD2|.|TRBJ2-5|TRBV5-1
CASNTVTSGVETQYF
TGCGCCAGCAACACTGTGACTAGCGGGGTGGAGACCCAGTACTTC
>.|.|TRBJ2-6|TRBV18
CASSPPGVGLSGANVLTF
TGTGCCAGCTCACCACCGGGAGTGGGGTTGTCTGGGGCCAACGTCCTGACTTTC
>.|.|TRBJ2-1|TRBV5-4
CASSFKSRDLEQFF
TGTGCCAGCAGCTTTAAATCCAGGGATCTTGAGCAGTTCTTC